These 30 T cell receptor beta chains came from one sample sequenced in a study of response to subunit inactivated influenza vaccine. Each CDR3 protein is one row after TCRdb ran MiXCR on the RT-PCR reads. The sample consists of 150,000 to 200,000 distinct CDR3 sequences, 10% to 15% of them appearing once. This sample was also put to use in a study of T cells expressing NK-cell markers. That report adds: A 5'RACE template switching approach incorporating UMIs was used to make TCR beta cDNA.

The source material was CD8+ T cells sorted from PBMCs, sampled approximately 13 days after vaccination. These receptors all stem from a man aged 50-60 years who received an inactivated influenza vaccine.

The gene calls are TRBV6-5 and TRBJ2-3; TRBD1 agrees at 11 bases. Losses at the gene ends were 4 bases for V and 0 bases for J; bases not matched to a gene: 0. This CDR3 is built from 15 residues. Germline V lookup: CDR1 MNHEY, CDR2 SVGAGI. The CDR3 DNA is TGTGCCAGCAGTTGGGACAGGGGGAGCACAGATACGCAGTATTTT. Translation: CASSWDRGSTDTQYF.

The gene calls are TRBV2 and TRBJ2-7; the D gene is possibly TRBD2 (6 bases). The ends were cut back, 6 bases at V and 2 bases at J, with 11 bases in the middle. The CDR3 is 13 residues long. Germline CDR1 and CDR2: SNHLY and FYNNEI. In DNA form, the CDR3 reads TGTGCCAGCAGGGTGGACTACACCTACGAGCAGTACTTC. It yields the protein CASRVDYTYEQYF.

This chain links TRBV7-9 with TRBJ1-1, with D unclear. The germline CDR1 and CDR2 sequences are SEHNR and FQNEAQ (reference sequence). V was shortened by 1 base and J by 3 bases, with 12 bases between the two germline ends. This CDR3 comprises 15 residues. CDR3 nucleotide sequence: TGTGCCAGCAGCTTAGTTCGTGGGTTTGACACTGAAGCTTTCTTT. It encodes CASSLVRGFDTEAFF.

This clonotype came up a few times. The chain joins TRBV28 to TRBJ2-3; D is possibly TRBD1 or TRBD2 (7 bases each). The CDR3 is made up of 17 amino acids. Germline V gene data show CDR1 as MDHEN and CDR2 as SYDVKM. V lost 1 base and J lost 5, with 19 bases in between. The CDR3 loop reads CASSLSPRGGGEDTQYF. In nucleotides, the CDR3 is TGTGCCAGCAGTTTATCACCGAGGGGAGGGGGCGAAGATACGCAGTATTTT.

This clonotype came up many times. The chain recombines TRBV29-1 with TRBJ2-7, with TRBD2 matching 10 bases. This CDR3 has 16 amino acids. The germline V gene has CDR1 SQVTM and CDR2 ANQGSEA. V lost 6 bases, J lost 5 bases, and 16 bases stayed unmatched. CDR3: CSVDEGEAGGAHEQYF. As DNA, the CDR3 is TGCAGCGTAGATGAAGGGGAAGCGGGAGGGGCTCACGAGCAGTACTTC.

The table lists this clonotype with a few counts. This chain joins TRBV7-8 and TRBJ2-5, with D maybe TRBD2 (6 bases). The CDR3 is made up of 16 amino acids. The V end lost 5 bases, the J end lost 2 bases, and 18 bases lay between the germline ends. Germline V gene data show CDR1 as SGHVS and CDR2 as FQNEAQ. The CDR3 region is CASSPSGLAMQETQYF. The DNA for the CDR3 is TGTGCCAGCAGCCCCTCGGGACTTGCGATGCAAGAGACCCAGTACTTC.

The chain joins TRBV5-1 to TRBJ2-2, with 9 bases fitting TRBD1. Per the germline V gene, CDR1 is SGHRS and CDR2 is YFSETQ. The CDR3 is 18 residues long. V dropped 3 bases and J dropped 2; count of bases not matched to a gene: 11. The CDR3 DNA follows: TGCGCCAGCAGCTCTGAGGGACAGGGTGTCCCAAACACCGGGGAGCTGTTTTTT. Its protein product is CASSSEGQGVPNTGELFF.

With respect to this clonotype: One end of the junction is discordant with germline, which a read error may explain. CDR3 in amino acids: CASTLGTSRSF. In DNA, the CDR3 is TGTGCCAGCACCCTTGGGACTAGTCGCAGCTTC. The chain combines TRBV5-6 with TRBJ2-7; 8 bases fit TRBD2. CDR1 and CDR2 (germline): SGHDT, YYEEEE. The CDR3 is 11 amino acids.

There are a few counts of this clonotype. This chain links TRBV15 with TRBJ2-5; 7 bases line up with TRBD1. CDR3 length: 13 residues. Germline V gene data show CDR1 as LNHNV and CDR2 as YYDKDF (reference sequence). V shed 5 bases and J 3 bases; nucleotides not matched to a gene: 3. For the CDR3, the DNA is TGTGCCACCAGCGATGACAGGGAAGAGACCCAGTACTTC. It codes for CATSDDREETQYF. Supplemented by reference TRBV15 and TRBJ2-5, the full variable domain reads DAMVIQNPRYQVTQFGKPVTLSCSQTLNHNVMYWYQQKSSQAPKLLFHYYDKDFNNEADTPDNFQSRRPNTSFCFLDIRSPGLGDTAMYLCATSDDREETQYFGPGTRLLVL.

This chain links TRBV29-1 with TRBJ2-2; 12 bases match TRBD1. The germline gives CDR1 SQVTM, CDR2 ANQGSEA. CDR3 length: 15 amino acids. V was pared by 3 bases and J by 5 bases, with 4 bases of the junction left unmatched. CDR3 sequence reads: CSVDPGQGATGELFF. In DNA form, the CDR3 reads TGCAGCGTTGATCCGGGACAGGGGGCAACCGGGGAGCTGTTTTTT.

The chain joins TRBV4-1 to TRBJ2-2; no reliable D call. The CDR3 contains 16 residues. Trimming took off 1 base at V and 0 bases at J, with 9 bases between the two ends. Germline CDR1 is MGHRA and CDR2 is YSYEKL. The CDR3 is CASSQVSPTNTGELFF. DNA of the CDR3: TGCGCCAGCAGCCAAGTAAGTCCGACGAACACCGGGGAGCTGTTTTTT.

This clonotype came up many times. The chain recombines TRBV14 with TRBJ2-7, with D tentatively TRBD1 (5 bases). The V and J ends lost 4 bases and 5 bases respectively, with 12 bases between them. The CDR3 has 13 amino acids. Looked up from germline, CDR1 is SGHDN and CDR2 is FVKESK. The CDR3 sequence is CASSPTRVHEQYF. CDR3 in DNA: TGTGCCAGCAGCCCGACCAGGGTCCACGAGCAGTACTTC.

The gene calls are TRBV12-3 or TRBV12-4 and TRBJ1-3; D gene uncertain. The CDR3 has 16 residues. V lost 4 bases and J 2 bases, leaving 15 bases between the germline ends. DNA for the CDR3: TGTGCCAGCAGTTCCGGACGGGCGTATACTGGAAACACCATATATTTT. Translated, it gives CASSSGRAYTGNTIYF.

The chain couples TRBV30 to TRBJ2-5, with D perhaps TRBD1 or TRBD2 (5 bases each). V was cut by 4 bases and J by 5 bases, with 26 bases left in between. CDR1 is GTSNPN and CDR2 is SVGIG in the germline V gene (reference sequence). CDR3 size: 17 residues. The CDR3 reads CAWNGPGWGVSYETQYF. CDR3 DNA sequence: TGTGCCTGGAATGGTCCGGGGTGGGGCGTCAGTTATGAGACCCAGTACTTC.

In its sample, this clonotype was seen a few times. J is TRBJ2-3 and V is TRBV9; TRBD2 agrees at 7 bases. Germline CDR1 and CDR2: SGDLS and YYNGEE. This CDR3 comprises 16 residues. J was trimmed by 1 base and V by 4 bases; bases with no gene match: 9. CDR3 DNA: TGTGCCAGCAGCCGTTTTAGCGGGCCGGGCACAGATACGCAGTATTTT. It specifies CASSRFSGPGTDTQYF.

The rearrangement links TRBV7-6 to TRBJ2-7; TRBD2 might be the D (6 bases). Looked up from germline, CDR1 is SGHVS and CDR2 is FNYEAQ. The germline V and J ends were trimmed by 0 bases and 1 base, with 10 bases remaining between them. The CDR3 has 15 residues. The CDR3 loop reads CASSLAAGQSYEQYF. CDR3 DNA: TGTGCCAGCAGCTTAGCAGCGGGCCAATCCTACGAGCAGTACTTC.

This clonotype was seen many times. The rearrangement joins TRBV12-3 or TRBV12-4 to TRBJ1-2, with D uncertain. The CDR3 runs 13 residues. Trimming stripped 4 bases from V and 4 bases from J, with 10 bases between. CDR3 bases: TGTGCCAGCAGTTCCTCTGGAGGCTATGGCTACACCTTC. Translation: CASSSSGGYGYTF.

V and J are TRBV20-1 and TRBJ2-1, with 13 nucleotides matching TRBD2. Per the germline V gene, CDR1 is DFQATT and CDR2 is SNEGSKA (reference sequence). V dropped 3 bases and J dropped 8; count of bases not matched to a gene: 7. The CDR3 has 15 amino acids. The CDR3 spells CSASPGLAGRDEQFF. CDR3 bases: TGCAGTGCTAGCCCGGGACTAGCGGGACGAGATGAGCAGTTCTTC.

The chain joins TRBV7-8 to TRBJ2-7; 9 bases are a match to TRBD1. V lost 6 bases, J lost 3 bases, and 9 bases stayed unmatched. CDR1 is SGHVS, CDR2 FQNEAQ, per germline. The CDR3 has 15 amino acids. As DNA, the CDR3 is TGTGCCAGCAGGGCTGGACAGGGGACCCTCTACGAGCAGTACTTC. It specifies CASRAGQGTLYEQYF.

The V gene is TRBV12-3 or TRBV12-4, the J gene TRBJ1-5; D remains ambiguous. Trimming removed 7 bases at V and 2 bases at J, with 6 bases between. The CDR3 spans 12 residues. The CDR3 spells CASKVGNQPQHF. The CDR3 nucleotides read TGTGCCAGCAAGGTCGGCAATCAGCCCCAGCATTTT.

The CDR3 DNA reads TGTGCCAGCAGCTCTCGTAGCGGGGCCTACAATGAGCAGTTCTTC. It translates to CASSSRSGAYNEQFF. This chain joins TRBV7-8 and TRBJ2-1, with 8 bases lining up with TRBD2. Losses at the gene ends were 4 bases for V and 2 bases for J; bases not matched to a gene: 4. This CDR3 spans 15 amino acids. Germline V lookup: CDR1 SGHVS, CDR2 FQNEAQ.

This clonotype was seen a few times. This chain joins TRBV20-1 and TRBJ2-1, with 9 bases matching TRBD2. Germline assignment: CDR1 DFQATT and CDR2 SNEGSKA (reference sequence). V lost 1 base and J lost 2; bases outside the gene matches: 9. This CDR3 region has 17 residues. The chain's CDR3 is CSARVHPSSGAYNEQFF. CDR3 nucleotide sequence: TGCAGTGCTAGAGTCCACCCCTCTAGCGGGGCCTACAATGAGCAGTTCTTC.

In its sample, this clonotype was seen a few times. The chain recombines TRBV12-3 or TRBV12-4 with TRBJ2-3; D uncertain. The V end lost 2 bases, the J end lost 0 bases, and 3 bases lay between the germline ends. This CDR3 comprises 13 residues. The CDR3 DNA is TGTGCCAGCAGTTTAATTAGCACAGATACGCAGTATTTT. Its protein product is CASSLISTDTQYF.

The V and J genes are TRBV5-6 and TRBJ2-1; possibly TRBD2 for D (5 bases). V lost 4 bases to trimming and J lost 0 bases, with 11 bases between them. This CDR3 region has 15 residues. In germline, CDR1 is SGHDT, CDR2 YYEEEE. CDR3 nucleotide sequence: TGTGCCAGCAGCGATAGCGTAAGCTCCTACAATGAGCAGTTCTTC. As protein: CASSDSVSSYNEQFF. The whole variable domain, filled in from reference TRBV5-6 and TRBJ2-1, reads DAGVTQSPTHLIKTRGQQVTLRCSPKSGHDTVSWYQQALGQGPQFIFQYYEEEERQRGNFPDRFSGHQFPNYSSELNVNALLLGDSALYLCASSDSVSSYNEQFFGPGTRLTVL.

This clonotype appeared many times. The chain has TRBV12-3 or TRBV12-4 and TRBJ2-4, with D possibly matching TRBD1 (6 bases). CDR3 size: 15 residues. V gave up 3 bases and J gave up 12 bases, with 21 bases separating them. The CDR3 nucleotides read TGTGCCAGCAGTTTCGGTAGAGCCGGACAGACCCATCAGTACTTC. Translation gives CASSFGRAGQTHQYF.

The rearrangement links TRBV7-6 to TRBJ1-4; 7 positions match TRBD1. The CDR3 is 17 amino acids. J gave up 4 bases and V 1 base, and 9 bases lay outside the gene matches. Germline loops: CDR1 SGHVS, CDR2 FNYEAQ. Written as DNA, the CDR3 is TGTGCCAGCAGCTTAGATCCTATGGGACAGATTAATGAAAAACTGTTTTTT. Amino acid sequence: CASSLDPMGQINEKLFF.

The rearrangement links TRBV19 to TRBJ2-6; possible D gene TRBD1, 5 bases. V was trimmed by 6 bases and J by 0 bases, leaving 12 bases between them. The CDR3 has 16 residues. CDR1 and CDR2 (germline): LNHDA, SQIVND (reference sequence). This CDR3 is CASRNGRASGANVLTF. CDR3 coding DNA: TGTGCCAGTAGGAATGGCAGGGCCTCTGGGGCCAACGTCCTGACTTTC.

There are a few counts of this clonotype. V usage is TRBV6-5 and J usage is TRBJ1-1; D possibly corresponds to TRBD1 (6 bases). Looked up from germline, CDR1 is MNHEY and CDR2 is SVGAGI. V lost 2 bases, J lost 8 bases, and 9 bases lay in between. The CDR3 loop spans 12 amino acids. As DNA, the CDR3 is TGTGCCAGCAGTTACGCGACAGGAGAAGCTTTCTTT. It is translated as CASSYATGEAFF.

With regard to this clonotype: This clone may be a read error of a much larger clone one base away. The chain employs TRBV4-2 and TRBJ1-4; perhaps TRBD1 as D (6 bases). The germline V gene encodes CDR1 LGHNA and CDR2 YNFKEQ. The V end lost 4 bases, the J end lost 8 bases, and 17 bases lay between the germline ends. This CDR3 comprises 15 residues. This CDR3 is CASSRRVRGGEKLFF. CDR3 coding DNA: TGTGCCAGCAGCCGCCGGGTCAGGGGAGGCGAAAAACTGTTTTTT.

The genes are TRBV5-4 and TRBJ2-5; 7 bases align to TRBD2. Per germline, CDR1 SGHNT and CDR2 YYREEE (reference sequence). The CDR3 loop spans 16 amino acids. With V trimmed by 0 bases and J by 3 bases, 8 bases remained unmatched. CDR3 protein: CASSLGWQRGEETQYF. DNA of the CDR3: TGTGCCAGCAGCTTGGGGTGGCAGCGGGGTGAAGAGACCCAGTACTTC.